The next 16 T cell receptor beta chains were all read from a single sample in a study of blood T cell repertoires in COVID-19. Produced via immunoSEQ multiplex PCR; TCRdb's table is partial and in-frame only. Among hundreds of thousands of clones listed, nearly 90% were seen once. Sequenced input: peripheral blood. The receptors shown here come from a woman between 18 and 29 years old who had recovered from COVID-19.

The sample holds one count of this clone. The CDR3 is CAGETSGSHEQYF. CDR3 sequence (DNA): TGCGCCGGGGAGACTAGCGGGAGTCACGAGCAGTACTTC. This sequence joins TRBV10-1 and TRBJ2-7; 12 bases line up with TRBD2. After removal of 11 bases from V and 5 bases from J, the junction contained 7 bases not matched to a gene. Germline lookup yields CDR1 WNHNN and CDR2 SYGVQD (reference sequence). The CDR3 totals 13 residues.

The chain employs TRBV4-2 and TRBJ2-7; 9 bases agree with TRBD2. Germline values: CDR1 LGHNA, CDR2 YNFKEQ. Trimming at V came to 4 bases and at J to 3 bases, leaving 10 bases not matched to a gene. This CDR3 comprises 16 residues. In DNA form, the CDR3 reads TGTGCCAGCAGCCCCCCCGCTAGCGGGAATGGCTACGAGCAGTACTTC. Amino acids: CASSPPASGNGYEQYF.

The chain has TRBV29-1 and TRBJ1-2; D is ambiguous. Germline CDR1 is SQVTM and CDR2 is ANQGSEA. Trimming shortened V by 4 bases and J by 2 bases, and 8 bases separated the two germline ends. This CDR3 has 12 residues. DNA of the CDR3: TGCAGCGTTGTGGGCACGAACTATGGCTACACCTTC. This codes for CSVVGTNYGYTF.

The chain is built from TRBV3-1 (or the pseudogene TRBV3-2) and TRBJ2-1, with 14 bases lining up with TRBD2. With V trimmed by 6 bases and J by 3 bases, 4 bases remained unmatched. This CDR3 contains 16 residues. Germline CDR1 reads LGHDT; CDR2 reads YNNKEL (reference sequence). Written as DNA, the CDR3 is TGTGCCAGCAGGCAGACTAGCGGGAGGGTCTACAATGAGCAGTTCTTC. It specifies CASRQTSGRVYNEQFF.

The chain joins TRBV5-6 to TRBJ2-7; TRBD2 is a possible D gene (6 bases). The CDR3 runs 14 residues. CDR1 is SGHDT, CDR2 YYEEEE, per germline. Deletions cut 4 bases from V and 2 bases from J, with 13 bases between. The CDR3 DNA is TGTGCCAGCAGCCCCGGGACTGATACCTACGAGCAGTACTTC. Translation: CASSPGTDTYEQYF.

The chain joins TRBV23-1 to TRBJ2-7; a possible D gene is TRBD2 (5 bases). TRBV23-1 is treated as an ORF (open reading frame) with a function not yet certain. The CDR3 is made up of 13 amino acids. Trimming left V 4 bases short and J 2 bases short, with 9 bases between. CDR3 in DNA: TGCGCCAGCAGTCCGGGGAAGACCTACGAGCAGTACTTC. Its translation is CASSPGKTYEQYF.

The rearrangement links TRBV30 to TRBJ1-1; D is perhaps TRBD1 (5 bases). V lost 3 bases and J 4 bases, leaving 12 bases between the germline ends. The length of the CDR3 is 13 residues. Germline V gives CDR1 GTSNPN, CDR2 SVGIG (reference sequence). In DNA, the CDR3 is TGTGCCTGGAGCGCCGACAGATTCACTGAAGCTTTCTTT. Protein product: CAWSADRFTEAFF.

This chain joins TRBV19 and TRBJ1-4, with TRBD1 identical over 7 bases. Per germline, CDR1 LNHDA and CDR2 SQIVND (reference sequence). CDR3 length: 15 amino acids. The V and J ends lost 5 bases and 4 bases, in that order; junction bases with no gene match: 7. As DNA, the CDR3 is TGTGCCAGTAGTGAAGGGGGACAGCGTAATGAAAAACTGTTTTTT. Its translation: CASSEGGQRNEKLFF.

V is TRBV5-1 and J is TRBJ2-3; D perhaps matches TRBD1 (6 bases). Trimming removed 2 bases from V and 2 bases from J, with 12 bases in between. Per the germline V gene, CDR1 is SGHRS and CDR2 is YFSETQ. The CDR3 is 15 residues long. This CDR3 is CASSLQGPFTDTQYF. The CDR3 DNA is TGCGCCAGCAGCTTACAGGGACCGTTCACAGATACGCAGTATTTT.

The CDR3 reads CAISVTTGGSNQPQHF. CDR3 DNA: TGTGCCATCAGTGTCACGACAGGGGGCAGCAATCAGCCCCAGCATTTT. V usage is TRBV10-3 and J usage is TRBJ1-5, with 10 bases that match TRBD1. J lost 1 base, V lost 4 bases, and 4 bases had no gene match. Germline V gene lookup returns CDR1 ENHRY and CDR2 SYGVKD. The CDR3 contains 16 residues.

The chain employs TRBV2 and TRBJ1-5; D is unresolved. Germline CDR1 is SNHLY and CDR2 is FYNNEI. The CDR3 length is 13 residues. Trimming took 5 bases from V and 3 from J, leaving 8 bases between them. The CDR3 loop is CASSQSSNQPQHF. Written as DNA, the CDR3 is TGTGCCAGCAGTCAGTCCTCCAATCAGCCCCAGCATTTT.

The V and J genes are TRBV11-3 and TRBJ2-1, with TRBD2 matching 8 bases. Germline V gene lookup returns CDR1 SGHNT and CDR2 YENEEA. This CDR3 is built from 15 residues. The junction had 7 bases not matched to a gene; V was cut back by 5 bases and J by 4 bases. The CDR3 loop is CASSQTSGLYNEQFF. The DNA for the CDR3 is TGTGCCAGCAGCCAAACTAGCGGATTATACAATGAGCAGTTCTTC.

V is TRBV14 and J is TRBJ1-1; D not certain. The germline CDR1 and CDR2 sequences are SGHDN and FVKESK. Trimming left V 6 bases short and J 4 bases short, with 15 bases between. The CDR3 is 14 amino acids. The DNA for the CDR3 is TGTGCCAGCAGTAGAAGCGGAGGGATCACTGAAGCTTTCTTT. Its translation is CASSRSGGITEAFF.

This chain uses TRBV9 with TRBJ2-3, with 9 bases aligning to TRBD2. The CDR3 loop spans 14 amino acids. V shed 5 bases, J shed 2 bases, and the junction held 3 bases outside the gene matches. Germline loops: CDR1 SGDLS, CDR2 YYNGEE. The DNA of the CDR3 is TGTGCCAGCAGAGGGGGACTAGCCACAGATACGCAGTATTTT. As protein: CASRGGLATDTQYF.

The chain joins TRBV19 to TRBJ1-5, with 7 nucleotides matching TRBD1. The junction had 13 bases not matched to a gene; V was cut back by 3 bases and J by 11 bases. The CDR3 runs to 15 residues. Germline values: CDR1 LNHDA, CDR2 SQIVND (reference sequence). The CDR3 DNA is TGTGCCAGTAGTATCAGACAGGGACGAAGGTTGACCCAGCATTTT. Its translation is CASSIRQGRRLTQHF.

The genes are TRBV7-9 and TRBJ1-1, with 7 bases lining up with TRBD1. J gave up 1 base and V 6 bases, and 5 bases lay outside the gene matches. CDR1 and CDR2 (germline): SEHNR, FQNEAQ (reference sequence). This CDR3 is 14 amino acids long. Here the CDR3 DNA reads TGTGCCAGCAGGCAAGGGGGCTCGAACACTGAAGCTTTCTTT. Its protein product is CASRQGGSNTEAFF.